The rows below give T cell receptor beta chains drawn from one sample of a study of CD8+ T cells in alopecia areata. Repertoires were generated with immunoSEQ multiplex PCR, while TCRdb's copy carries only in-frame clones and drops some. The sample holds more than 75,000 clones; 41% are singletons and the top ten take 1% to 1.5%. The sample comprised CD4+ T cells sorted from blood. The receptors here all came from a human donor with alopecia areata. Both conserved end residues are part of each CDR3. The order of the fields is clone size, V gene, D gene, J gene, CDR3 length, CDR3 DNA, CDR3 protein. The D gene is left open where the match is weak. A row's size may be missing; if present it is once, few, many or a size class.

clone_size: -
v_call: TRBV28
d_call: -
j_call: TRBJ1-2
cdr3_length: 13
cdr3_nt: TGTGCCAGCAGTCCCAACCGGGGGCGAGGCTACACCTTC
cdr3_aa: CASSPNRGRGYTF

clone_size: few
v_call: TRBV28
d_call: TRBD1
j_call: TRBJ2-7
cdr3_length: 13
cdr3_nt: TGTGCCAGCAGAAGAGGACAGGTTTACGAGCAGTACTTC
cdr3_aa: CASRRGQVYEQYF

clone_size: -
v_call: TRBV7-2
d_call: -
j_call: TRBJ2-7
cdr3_length: 15
cdr3_nt: TGTGCCAGCAGCTTAGTAACTACCCGTGGTTACGAGCAGTACTTC
cdr3_aa: CASSLVTTRGYEQYF

clone_size: once
v_call: TRBV5-1
d_call: TRBD1
j_call: TRBJ2-7
cdr3_length: 14
cdr3_nt: TGCGCCAGCAACCCTCCGGGACAGTACTACGAGCAGTACTTC
cdr3_aa: CASNPPGQYYEQYF

clone_size: -
v_call: TRBV6-5
d_call: TRBD1
j_call: TRBJ1-1
cdr3_length: 13
cdr3_nt: TGTGCCAGCAGTGATAACAGGGGGACTGAAGCTTTCTTT
cdr3_aa: CASSDNRGTEAFF

clone_size: -
v_call: TRBV29-1
d_call: -
j_call: TRBJ2-3
cdr3_length: 13
cdr3_nt: TGCAGCGTTGAGCAGGTCCGCGCAGATACGCAGTATTTT
cdr3_aa: CSVEQVRADTQYF

clone_size: -
v_call: TRBV4-1
d_call: -
j_call: TRBJ2-2
cdr3_length: 16
cdr3_nt: TGCGCCAGCAGCCAAGAAAGGACAACGAACACCGGGGAGCTGTTTTTT
cdr3_aa: CASSQERTTNTGELFF

clone_size: few
v_call: TRBV10-3
d_call: -
j_call: TRBJ2-1
cdr3_length: 14
cdr3_nt: TGTGCCACACTTACCGGGACAAGCGACAATGAGCAGTTCTTC
cdr3_aa: CATLTGTSDNEQFF

clone_size: -
v_call: TRBV28
d_call: -
j_call: TRBJ1-2
cdr3_length: 13
cdr3_nt: TGTGCCAGCAGATTCCCCGGAATCTATGGCTACACCTTC
cdr3_aa: CASRFPGIYGYTF

clone_size: -
v_call: TRBV2
d_call: -
j_call: TRBJ1-1
cdr3_length: 14
cdr3_nt: TGTGCCAGCAGTGAGGACATACTAAACACTGAAGCTTTCTTT
cdr3_aa: CASSEDILNTEAFF

clone_size: -
v_call: TRBV2
d_call: -
j_call: TRBJ2-6
cdr3_length: 15
cdr3_nt: TGTGCCAGCAGTGGAGAAGGGGCTGGGGCCAACGTCCTGACTTTC
cdr3_aa: CASSGEGAGANVLTF

clone_size: -
v_call: TRBV7-2
d_call: TRBD1
j_call: TRBJ2-7
cdr3_length: 15
cdr3_nt: TGTGCCAGCAGCTTAGAGGCCGGGACAGGCCACGAGCAGTACTTC
cdr3_aa: CASSLEAGTGHEQYF

clone_size: -
v_call: TRBV7-2
d_call: TRBD1
j_call: TRBJ1-6
cdr3_length: 16
cdr3_nt: TGTGCCAGCAGCTTAACGGGGGGACAGGGTCGTTCACCCCTCCACTTT
cdr3_aa: CASSLTGGQGRSPLHF

clone_size: -
v_call: TRBV19
d_call: -
j_call: TRBJ2-1
cdr3_length: 13
cdr3_nt: TGTGCCAGTAGTATTAGCAGGGAAGAAGAGCAGTTCTTC
cdr3_aa: CASSISREEEQFF

clone_size: many
v_call: TRBV14
d_call: TRBD2
j_call: TRBJ2-7
cdr3_length: 15
cdr3_nt: TGTGCCAGCAGCCAAGACGGGGGGACGGGGTACGAGCAGTACTTC
cdr3_aa: CASSQDGGTGYEQYF

clone_size: -
v_call: TRBV5-1
d_call: TRBD1
j_call: TRBJ2-1
cdr3_length: 19
cdr3_nt: TGCGCCAGCAGCTTGTATACCCAGGGACAGGGTATAGGTCACAATGAGCAGTTCTTC
cdr3_aa: CASSLYTQGQGIGHNEQFF

clone_size: -
v_call: TRBV29-1
d_call: -
j_call: TRBJ1-1
cdr3_length: 12
cdr3_nt: TGCAGCGCCAACGGACAGCAAACTGAAGCTTTCTTT
cdr3_aa: CSANGQQTEAFF

clone_size: -
v_call: TRBV7-2
d_call: -
j_call: TRBJ2-2
cdr3_length: 14
cdr3_nt: TGTGCCAGCAGCACTAGGACGGCGTCCGGGGAGCTGTTTTTT
cdr3_aa: CASSTRTASGELFF

clone_size: -
v_call: TRBV30
d_call: -
j_call: TRBJ2-4
cdr3_length: 14
cdr3_nt: TGTGCCTGTAGGGTTACTAGCGCCAAAAACATTCAGTACTTC
cdr3_aa: CACRVTSAKNIQYF

clone_size: once
v_call: TRBV11-2
d_call: -
j_call: TRBJ2-2
cdr3_length: 13
cdr3_nt: TGTGCCAGCAGCTCAACGAACACCGGGGAGCTGTTTTTT
cdr3_aa: CASSSTNTGELFF

clone_size: -
v_call: TRBV30
d_call: TRBD1
j_call: TRBJ2-7
cdr3_length: 18
cdr3_nt: TGTGCCTGGAGTGTACCGAGTAAAACAGGGGGCTCTTCGAGAGAGCAGTACTTC
cdr3_aa: CAWSVPSKTGGSSREQYF

clone_size: few
v_call: TRBV4-1
d_call: -
j_call: TRBJ2-7
cdr3_length: 15
cdr3_nt: TGCGCCAGCAGCCAAGTTGTGAAGGGGGCCTACGAGCAGTACTTC
cdr3_aa: CASSQVVKGAYEQYF

clone_size: -
v_call: TRBV29-1
d_call: -
j_call: TRBJ2-1
cdr3_length: 13
cdr3_nt: TGCAGCGTTGAAACCGATTTCTGGGATGAGCAGTTCTTC
cdr3_aa: CSVETDFWDEQFF

clone_size: -
v_call: TRBV18
d_call: -
j_call: TRBJ2-3
cdr3_length: 12
cdr3_nt: TGTGCCAGCTCACCGAGCACAGATACGCAGTATTTT
cdr3_aa: CASSPSTDTQYF

clone_size: -
v_call: TRBV6-1
d_call: -
j_call: TRBJ2-7
cdr3_length: 15
cdr3_nt: TGTGCCAGCAGTATTGAGACAGGAAGCTCCTACGAGCAGTACTTC
cdr3_aa: CASSIETGSSYEQYF

clone_size: -
v_call: TRBV7-8
d_call: -
j_call: TRBJ1-5
cdr3_length: 16
cdr3_nt: TGTGCCAGCAGCCCCGGACTGACTAACACCAATCAGCCCCAGCATTTT
cdr3_aa: CASSPGLTNTNQPQHF

clone_size: -
v_call: TRBV6-6
d_call: TRBD1
j_call: TRBJ1-5
cdr3_length: 15
cdr3_nt: TGTGCCAGCAGCCCACAGGGGGAAAGCAATCAGCCCCAGCATTTT
cdr3_aa: CASSPQGESNQPQHF

clone_size: few
v_call: TRBV30
d_call: -
j_call: TRBJ2-3
cdr3_length: 16
cdr3_nt: TGTGCCTGGACCCTGCCCACGACGAGCTCAGCAGATACGCAGTATTTT
cdr3_aa: CAWTLPTTSSADTQYF

clone_size: few
v_call: TRBV19
d_call: -
j_call: TRBJ2-7
cdr3_length: 14
cdr3_nt: TGTGCCAGTAGTAGGGGGCAGATTTTCTACGAGCAGTACTTC
cdr3_aa: CASSRGQIFYEQYF

clone_size: -
v_call: TRBV7-9
d_call: TRBD2
j_call: TRBJ2-3
cdr3_length: 14
cdr3_nt: TGTGCCAGCAGCTGGAGCGGGAGCGCAGATACGCAGTATTTT
cdr3_aa: CASSWSGSADTQYF

clone_size: -
v_call: TRBV6-6
d_call: -
j_call: TRBJ2-5
cdr3_length: 14
cdr3_nt: TGTGCCAGCAGGAGTGGAGGGGTTTCGGAGACCCAGTACTTC
cdr3_aa: CASRSGGVSETQYF

clone_size: -
v_call: TRBV5-6
d_call: TRBD2
j_call: TRBJ2-1
cdr3_length: 17
cdr3_nt: TGTGCCAGCAGCCGAGCGGGAGGTTACCGTTCCGTCGATGAGCAGTTCTTC
cdr3_aa: CASSRAGGYRSVDEQFF

clone_size: -
v_call: TRBV5-1
d_call: TRBD1
j_call: TRBJ1-6
cdr3_length: 16
cdr3_nt: TGCGCCAGCAGCACCGGGACAGGGCGTGAAAATTCACCCCTCCACTTT
cdr3_aa: CASSTGTGRENSPLHF

clone_size: -
v_call: TRBV29-1
d_call: TRBD2
j_call: TRBJ2-2
cdr3_length: 15
cdr3_nt: TGCAGCGCTAGGAGCGGGGGGGCGAGAGGCGGGGAGCTGTTTTTT
cdr3_aa: CSARSGGARGGELFF

clone_size: -
v_call: TRBV5-6
d_call: -
j_call: TRBJ2-2
cdr3_length: 14
cdr3_nt: TGTGCCAGCAGCTTGTATTCTTGGATCGGGGAGCTGTTTTTT
cdr3_aa: CASSLYSWIGELFF

clone_size: few
v_call: TRBV14
d_call: -
j_call: TRBJ2-3
cdr3_length: 11
cdr3_nt: TGTGCCAGCAGCCACACAGATACGCAGTATTTT
cdr3_aa: CASSHTDTQYF

clone_size: -
v_call: TRBV7-9
d_call: -
j_call: TRBJ2-1
cdr3_length: 13
cdr3_nt: TGTGCCAGCAGCTCGGGACTTGGCAATGAGCAGTTCTTC
cdr3_aa: CASSSGLGNEQFF

clone_size: -
v_call: TRBV25-1
d_call: -
j_call: TRBJ2-7
cdr3_length: 12
cdr3_nt: TGTGCCAGCAGGAGGGGTTTCCACGAGCAGTACTTC
cdr3_aa: CASRRGFHEQYF

clone_size: few
v_call: TRBV29-1
d_call: -
j_call: TRBJ1-5
cdr3_length: 13
cdr3_nt: TGCAGCGTCGGGGCGAATAGCAATCAGCCCCAGCATTTT
cdr3_aa: CSVGANSNQPQHF

clone_size: -
v_call: TRBV4-3
d_call: TRBD2
j_call: TRBJ2-1
cdr3_length: 16
cdr3_nt: TGCGCCAGCAGCCAACAAAGCGGGGGGTTGGCCAATGAGCAGTTCTTC
cdr3_aa: CASSQQSGGLANEQFF

clone_size: -
v_call: TRBV7-3
d_call: -
j_call: TRBJ2-1
cdr3_length: 15
cdr3_nt: TGTGCCAGCAGCTTAGCGAGGGGCACCTACAATGAGCAGTTCTTC
cdr3_aa: CASSLARGTYNEQFF

clone_size: -
v_call: TRBV15
d_call: -
j_call: TRBJ2-3
cdr3_length: 12
cdr3_nt: TGTGCCACCAGCAGAGTAGGAGATACGCAGTATTTT
cdr3_aa: CATSRVGDTQYF

clone_size: -
v_call: TRBV7-8
d_call: TRBD1
j_call: TRBJ1-2
cdr3_length: 13
cdr3_nt: TGTGCCAGCAGCCCGGGACAGCTCTATGGCTACACCTTC
cdr3_aa: CASSPGQLYGYTF

clone_size: few
v_call: TRBV18
d_call: TRBD1
j_call: TRBJ2-7
cdr3_length: 15
cdr3_nt: TGTGCCAGCTCACCCTCCGGGACAGGGGGAAGCGAGCAGTACTTC
cdr3_aa: CASSPSGTGGSEQYF

clone_size: -
v_call: TRBV5-1
d_call: -
j_call: TRBJ1-1
cdr3_length: 13
cdr3_nt: TGCGCCAGCAGCTTGGGCGTGTACACTGAAGCTTTCTTT
cdr3_aa: CASSLGVYTEAFF

clone_size: -
v_call: TRBV4-2
d_call: TRBD2
j_call: TRBJ2-5
cdr3_length: 16
cdr3_nt: TGTGCCAGCAGCCAAAGGCAGGCTAGCGGGGGGGAGACCCAGTACTTC
cdr3_aa: CASSQRQASGGETQYF

clone_size: -
v_call: TRBV28
d_call: TRBD1
j_call: TRBJ1-1
cdr3_length: 15
cdr3_nt: TGTGCCAGCAGAGAGGGGGACAGACAGAACACTGAAGCTTTCTTT
cdr3_aa: CASREGDRQNTEAFF

clone_size: -
v_call: TRBV29-1
d_call: -
j_call: TRBJ1-1
cdr3_length: 14
cdr3_nt: TGCAGCGTTGGGAGGTACACAGAGTTCACTGAAGCTTTCTTT
cdr3_aa: CSVGRYTEFTEAFF

clone_size: few
v_call: TRBV29-1
d_call: -
j_call: TRBJ1-1
cdr3_length: 12
cdr3_nt: TGCAGCGCTCAACATGCGAACACTGAAGCTTTCTTT
cdr3_aa: CSAQHANTEAFF

clone_size: -
v_call: TRBV6-1
d_call: TRBD1
j_call: TRBJ1-5
cdr3_length: 16
cdr3_nt: TGTGCCAGCAGTGAAGCTCAGGGGGCATACAATCAGCCCCAGCATTTT
cdr3_aa: CASSEAQGAYNQPQHF

clone_size: -
v_call: TRBV30
d_call: TRBD1
j_call: TRBJ2-1
cdr3_length: 11
cdr3_nt: TGTGCCTGGAGCTCAGGGGGTGAGCAGTTCTTC
cdr3_aa: CAWSSGGEQFF

clone_size: -
v_call: TRBV7-2
d_call: -
j_call: TRBJ2-2
cdr3_length: 16
cdr3_nt: TGTGCCAGCTCCACGTATAGGCAGGCGAACACCGGGGAGCTGTTTTTT
cdr3_aa: CASSTYRQANTGELFF

clone_size: -
v_call: TRBV7-2
d_call: -
j_call: TRBJ2-3
cdr3_length: 15
cdr3_nt: TGTGCCAGCAGCACGGGGACGGGGAGCACAGATACGCAGTATTTT
cdr3_aa: CASSTGTGSTDTQYF

clone_size: few
v_call: TRBV29-1
d_call: -
j_call: TRBJ1-1
cdr3_length: 12
cdr3_nt: TGCAGCGTTTCACGCGTGAACACTGAAGCTTTCTTT
cdr3_aa: CSVSRVNTEAFF

clone_size: -
v_call: TRBV29-1
d_call: -
j_call: TRBJ2-2
cdr3_length: 14
cdr3_nt: TGCAGCGTCCTGTCTCGAGGGGACACCGGGGAGCTGTTTTTT
cdr3_aa: CSVLSRGDTGELFF